The clone carrying this T cell receptor (beta chain) was picked up many times. Its antigen is not known. This record comes from a study of spatial heterogeneity in lung cancer. As for the study in general: Samples were obtained from more than 70 donors, all untreated early-stage non-small cell lung cancer patients. Any follow-up PBMC samples that were available went on to be sequenced, and the median time to follow-up was roughly two years after resection.

Every cDNA TCR molecule received its own unique molecular identifier. In TCRdb, the 5' RACE reads were re-called with MiXCR into one record per CDR3 protein. This repertoire shows about 27,000 distinct CDR3 sequences, over 5% found once; its top ten account for 24%. Time point meaning: blood at routine non-recurrence follow-up after resection. Germline-derived CDR1 and CDR2 are MNHNY and SVGAGI (reference sequence). V lost 4 bases to trimming and J lost 9 bases; unmatched junction nucleotides: 0. CDR3 length: 13 amino acids. Study-wide results and limits: Blood contained ubiquitous expanded tumor TCRs more at resection than at follow-up.

V is TRBV6-6 and J is TRBJ2-1; 13 nucleotides line up with TRBD2. This sample comprised PBMCs, obtained at follow-up. The origin of this receptor is a female donor with early-stage non-small cell lung cancer. CDR3 protein: CASSWTSGSEQFF. CDR3 nucleotides: TGTGCCAGCAGTTGGACTAGCGGGAGTGAGCAGTTCTTC.